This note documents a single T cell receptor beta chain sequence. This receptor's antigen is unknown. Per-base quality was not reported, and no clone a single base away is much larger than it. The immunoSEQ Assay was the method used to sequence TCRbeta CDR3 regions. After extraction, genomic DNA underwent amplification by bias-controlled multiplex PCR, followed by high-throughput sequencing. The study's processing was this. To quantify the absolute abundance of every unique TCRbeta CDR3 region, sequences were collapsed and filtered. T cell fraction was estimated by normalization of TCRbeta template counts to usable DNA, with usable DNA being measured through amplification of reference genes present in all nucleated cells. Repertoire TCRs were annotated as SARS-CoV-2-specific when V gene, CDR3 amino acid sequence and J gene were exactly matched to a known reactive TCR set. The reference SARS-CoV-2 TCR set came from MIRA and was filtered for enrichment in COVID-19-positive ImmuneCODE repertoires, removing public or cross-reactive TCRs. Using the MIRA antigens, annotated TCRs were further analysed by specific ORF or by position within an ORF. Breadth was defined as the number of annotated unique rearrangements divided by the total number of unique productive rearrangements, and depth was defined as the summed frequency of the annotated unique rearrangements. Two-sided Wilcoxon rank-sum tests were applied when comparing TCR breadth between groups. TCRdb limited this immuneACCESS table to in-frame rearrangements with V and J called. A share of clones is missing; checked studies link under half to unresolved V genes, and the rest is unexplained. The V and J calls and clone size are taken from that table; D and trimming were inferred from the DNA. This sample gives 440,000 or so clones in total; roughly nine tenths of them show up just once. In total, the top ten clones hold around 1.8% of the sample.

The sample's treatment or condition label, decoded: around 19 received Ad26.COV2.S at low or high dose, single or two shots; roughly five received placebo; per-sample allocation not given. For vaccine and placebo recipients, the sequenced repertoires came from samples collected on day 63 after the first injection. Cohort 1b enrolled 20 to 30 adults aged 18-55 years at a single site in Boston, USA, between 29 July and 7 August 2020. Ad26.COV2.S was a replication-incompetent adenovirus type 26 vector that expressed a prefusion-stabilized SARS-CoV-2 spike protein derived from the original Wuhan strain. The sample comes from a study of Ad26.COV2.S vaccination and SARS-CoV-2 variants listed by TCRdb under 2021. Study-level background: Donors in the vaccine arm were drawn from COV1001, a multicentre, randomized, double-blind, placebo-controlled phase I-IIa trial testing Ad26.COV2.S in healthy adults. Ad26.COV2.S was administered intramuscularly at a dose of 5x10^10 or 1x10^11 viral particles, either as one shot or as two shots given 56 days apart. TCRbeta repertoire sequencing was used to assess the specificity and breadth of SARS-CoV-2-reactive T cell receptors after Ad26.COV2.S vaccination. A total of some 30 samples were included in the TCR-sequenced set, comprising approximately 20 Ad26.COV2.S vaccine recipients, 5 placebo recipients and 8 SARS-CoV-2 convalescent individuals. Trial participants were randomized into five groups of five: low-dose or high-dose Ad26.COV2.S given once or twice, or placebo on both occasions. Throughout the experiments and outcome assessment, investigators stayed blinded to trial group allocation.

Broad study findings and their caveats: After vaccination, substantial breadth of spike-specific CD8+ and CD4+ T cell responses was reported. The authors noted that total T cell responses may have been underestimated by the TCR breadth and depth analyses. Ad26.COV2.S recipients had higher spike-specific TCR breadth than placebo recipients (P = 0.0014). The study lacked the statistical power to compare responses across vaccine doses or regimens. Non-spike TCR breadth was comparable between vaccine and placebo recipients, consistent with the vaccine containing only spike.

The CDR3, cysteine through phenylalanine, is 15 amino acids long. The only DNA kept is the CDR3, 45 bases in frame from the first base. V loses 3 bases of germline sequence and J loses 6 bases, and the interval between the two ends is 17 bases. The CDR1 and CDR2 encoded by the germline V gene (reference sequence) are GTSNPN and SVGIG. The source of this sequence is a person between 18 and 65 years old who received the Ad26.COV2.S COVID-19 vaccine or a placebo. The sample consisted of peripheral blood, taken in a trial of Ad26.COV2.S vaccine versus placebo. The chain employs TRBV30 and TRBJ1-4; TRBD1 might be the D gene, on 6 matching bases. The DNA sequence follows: TGTGCCTGGAGCCCGCTCGGGGGCGGGGATGAAAAACTGTTTTTT. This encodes CAWSPLGGGDEKLFF.